A selection of T cell receptor beta chains follows, all from one sample in a study of blood T cell repertoires in COVID-19. Sequencing was performed with immunoSEQ multiplex PCR; in TCRdb, only in-frame clones are kept and a portion is missing. Here the sample spans almost 250,000 clones, 65% to 90% being singletons. Sequencing input: PBMCs or T cells enriched from blood (not recorded which). The receptor source for this set is a woman in her forties or fifties with acute COVID-19. The CDR3 runs from the conserved cysteine through the conserved F or W. The D gene is left open where the match is weak.

TRBV7-9,-,TRBJ1-5,CASSLERGAYNQPQHF
TRBV6-5,-,TRBJ1-1,CASSRVATEAFF
TRBV3-1/TRBV3-2,TRBD1,TRBJ2-7,CASSQPPGQEQLYEQYF
TRBV4-1,-,TRBJ1-5,CASSQDHSSNQPQHF
TRBV6-5,-,TRBJ1-2,CASSYSVGGSGYTF
TRBV2,-,TRBJ2-7,CASMRDLGLNEQYF
TRBV7-8,-,TRBJ2-7,CASSLQGPKYF
TRBV10-3,TRBD2,TRBJ2-1,CAITGGGNNEQFF
TRBV12-5,TRBD1,TRBJ2-3,CASGLGVTGLDTQYF
TRBV6-6,-,TRBJ1-5,CASSNLQNNQPQHF
TRBV5-1,-,TRBJ1-3,CASSLYRLTDPDSGNTIYF
TRBV10-3,-,TRBJ2-1,CAISSNRVNEQFF
TRBV19,-,TRBJ2-3,CASSMDSSTDTQYF
TRBV9,-,TRBJ1-1,CASSVSQDPATEAFF
TRBV5-4,TRBD2,TRBJ2-1,CASRTGLAGDYNEQFF
TRBV5-1,TRBD2,TRBJ2-1,CASSLKWTSGGAGYNEQFF
TRBV3-1/TRBV3-2,-,TRBJ2-1,CASSRLPRKLYEQFF
TRBV18,-,TRBJ1-1,CASSQRTPVNTEAFF
TRBV18,-,TRBJ1-2,CASSPGQGSGYTF
TRBV10-2,TRBD1,TRBJ1-5,CASSDRGNQPQHF
TRBV2,TRBD1,TRBJ1-1,CASRRGVATGVNTEAFF
TRBV11-2,-,TRBJ2-1,CASTQDRAGINNEQFF
TRBV19,-,TRBJ1-5,CASSIMSGNQPQHF
TRBV10-1,TRBD2,TRBJ2-2,CASSEGTSEAGELFF
TRBV29-1,-,TRBJ1-1,CSVESRAATEAFF
TRBV24-1,-,TRBJ2-5,CATSDSLRNQETQYF
TRBV11-2,-,TRBJ1-6,CASSTQQGPLHF
TRBV11-3,TRBD2,TRBJ2-1,CASSLSVAGGHYYNEQFF
TRBV30,TRBD1,TRBJ2-2,CAFGFGTVNGELFF
TRBV5-1,-,TRBJ2-7,CASSTGLRGYSYEQYF
TRBV5-1,-,TRBJ2-5,CASSLAQRETQYF
TRBV4-2,-,TRBJ1-1,CASSQDQQQEAFF
TRBV30,-,TRBJ1-4,CAARENEKLFF
TRBV6-4,-,TRBJ2-2,CASSAYRNTGELFF
TRBV7-2,TRBD1,TRBJ1-4,CASSTRTGFSANEKLFF
TRBV7-9,-,TRBJ2-1,CASSLEGVGGELF
TRBV6-6,-,TRBJ2-3,CASSYSRDSDTQYF
TRBV5-4,-,TRBJ1-6,CASRLREDSPLHF
TRBV4-1,-,TRBJ2-6,CASSLNRDSGANVLTF
TRBV7-2,-,TRBJ1-1,CASSPQGFEAFF